The clone carrying this TCR beta chain was counted ten times or more. Its specificity is unknown. The source of the sample is a study of T cells in Graves' hyperthyroidism and ophthalmopathy. Study as a whole: Sampling of peripheral blood happened at initial diagnosis, prior to any treatment. General study points: In the blood, most expanded thyroid clonotypes above 0.001 appeared as well. Ophthalmopathy was identified by the model a median around 5.9 months ahead of onset.

There were TCR beta CDR3 regions amplified from RNA transcripts. First-round RT-PCR of the TCR CDR3 relied on the HTBI primer set. TCRdb itself ran the multiplex PCR reads through MiXCR, one entry per CDR3 protein. The table includes 600,000 or so distinct CDR3 sequences, over 12% detected once. This CDR3 is 13 amino acids long. The V end lost 7 bases, the J end lost 1 base, and 10 bases lay between the germline ends. CDR1 and CDR2 (germline): MNHNS, SASEGT. Source material for PBMCs was 9 to 10 ml fresh peripheral blood. The receptor comes from a woman younger than 35 with Graves' ophthalmopathy. The sequenced sample consisted of blood. The V gene is TRBV6-1, the J gene TRBJ1-1; D remains unclear. CDR3 in amino acids: CASTRETNTEAFF. The CDR3 DNA reads as TGTGCCAGCACCCGGGAGACGAACACTGAAGCTTTCTTT.